One sample yielded the 8 T cell receptor beta chains listed below, sequenced in a study of blood T cell repertoires in COVID-19. Clones were sequenced by immunoSEQ multiplex PCR, and TCRdb holds only the in-frame ones, with some missing. The top ten clones hold approximately 8% of a sample with more than 95,000 clones, 88% of them seen once. The sequenced sample was peripheral blood. The receptors come from a man aged 50-59 years with acute or convalescent COVID-19.

Here the CDR3 reads CASIADRADEKLFF. The CDR3 DNA follows: TGTGCCAGCATCGCGGACAGGGCGGATGAAAAACTGTTTTTT. The rearrangement links TRBV2 to TRBJ1-4, with TRBD1 matching 8 bases. Per germline, CDR1 SNHLY and CDR2 FYNNEI. This CDR3 spans 14 amino acids. V lost 7 bases to trimming and J lost 6 bases; unmatched junction nucleotides: 7.

V and J are TRBV5-8 and TRBJ1-1; D unclear. CDR1 SGHTS and CDR2 YDEGEE come from the germline V gene. The CDR3 spans 14 residues. Trimming stripped 2 bases from V and 0 bases from J, with 8 bases between. The CDR3 DNA sequence: TGTGCCAGCAGCTTTCTGAGGTTGAACACTGAAGCTTTCTTT. Its protein product is CASSFLRLNTEAFF.

The chain joins TRBV29-1 to TRBJ2-1; 7 nucleotides agree with TRBD1. This CDR3 contains 14 residues. Losses at the gene ends were 5 bases for V and 4 bases for J; bases not matched to a gene: 8. Germline CDR1 reads SQVTM; CDR2 reads ANQGSEA. This CDR3 reads CSVPRQGAYNEQFF. The CDR3 DNA reads as TGCAGCGTTCCCAGACAGGGTGCTTACAATGAGCAGTTCTTC.

This rearrangement joins TRBV6-5 to TRBJ1-3; 7 positions match TRBD1. This CDR3 region has 14 residues. V shed 8 bases and J 0 bases; nucleotides not matched to a gene: 4. Per the germline V gene, CDR1 is MNHEY and CDR2 is SVGAGI. The CDR3 DNA is TGTGCCAGCTCGCGGACAGGCTCTGGAAACACCATATATTTT. Translated, it gives CASSRTGSGNTIYF.

CDR3 loop: CASSLEGLDRGNTEAFF. In nucleotides, the CDR3 is TGTGCCAGCAGCTTAGAGGGCCTGGACAGGGGGAACACTGAAGCTTTCTTT. V is TRBV7-6 and J is TRBJ1-1, with 9 bases identical to TRBD1. Trimming cost V 1 base and J 1 base; bases outside gene matches: 7. The CDR3 sequence is 17 residues long. CDR1 is SGHVS, CDR2 FNYEAQ, per germline.

The chain has TRBV19 and TRBJ2-7; the match to TRBD1 covers 7 bases. The germline gives CDR1 LNHDA, CDR2 SQIVND (reference sequence). CDR3 length: 14 residues. V trimming: 5 bases; J trimming: 7 bases; junction bases outside the gene matches: 11. CDR3 DNA sequence: TGTGCCAGTAGTCCCGGGACAGACCCTATGGAGCAGTACTTC. This codes for CASSPGTDPMEQYF.

The V gene is TRBV30, the J gene TRBJ2-5, with TRBD2 identical over 7 bases. The CDR3 is made up of 15 amino acids. From germline, CDR1 is GTSNPN and CDR2 SVGIG (reference sequence). Germline trimming cut 2 bases from V and 5 bases from J; bases unmatched to any gene: 11. The CDR3 region has the DNA TGTGCCTGGAGTAATCAGCGGGGCTTCAGGGAGACCCAGTACTTC. It is translated as CAWSNQRGFRETQYF.

V gene TRBV30 combines with J gene TRBJ1-2; unclear D gene. Germline V CDR1 and CDR2: GTSNPN, SVGIG (reference sequence). The CDR3 sequence is 13 residues long. Trimming took off 4 bases at V and 5 bases at J, with 14 bases between the two ends. The CDR3 sequence: CAWIEKNLYGYTF. CDR3 in DNA: TGTGCCTGGATTGAGAAAAACCTATATGGCTACACCTTC.